Included here is one TCR beta chain sequence, with context. The antigen remains undetermined. The data were taken from a study of CD8 T cells in ankylosing spondylitis. Study-level results: Roughly 8 highly homologous variants made up a TCR beta motif that seemed to typify ankylosing spondylitis blood.

The CDR3 covers 12 residues. Trimming removed 8 bases from V and 2 bases from J; junction bases left unmatched: 4. Germline values: CDR1 DFQATT, CDR2 SNEGSKA (reference sequence). TCRdb passed the 5' RACE reads through MiXCR, listing each CDR3 protein once. Of 700,000 to 1,000,000 distinct CDR3 sequences listed, about 10% were seen once; the top ten hold approximately 0.51%. The chain links TRBV20-1 to TRBJ1-2, with TRBD1 matching over 8 bases. The clonotype originates from a male donor with ankylosing spondylitis. The material sequenced was blood, either unsorted or a sorted T cell fraction (not recorded which). As DNA, the CDR3 is TGCAGTCACTACAGGGGGAACTATGGCTACACCTTC. Residues: CSHYRGNYGYTF.